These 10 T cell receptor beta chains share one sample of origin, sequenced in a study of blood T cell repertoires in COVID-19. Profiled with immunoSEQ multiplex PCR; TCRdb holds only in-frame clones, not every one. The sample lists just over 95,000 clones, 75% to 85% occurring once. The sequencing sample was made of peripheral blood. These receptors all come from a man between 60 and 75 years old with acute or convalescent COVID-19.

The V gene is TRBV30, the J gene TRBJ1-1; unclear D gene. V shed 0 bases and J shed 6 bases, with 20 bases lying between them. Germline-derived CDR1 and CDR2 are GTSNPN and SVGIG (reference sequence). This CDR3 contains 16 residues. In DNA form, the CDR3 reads TGTGCCTGGAGTGTATTGTATGGCAATATGATCCCTGAAGCTTTCTTT. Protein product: CAWSVLYGNMIPEAFF.

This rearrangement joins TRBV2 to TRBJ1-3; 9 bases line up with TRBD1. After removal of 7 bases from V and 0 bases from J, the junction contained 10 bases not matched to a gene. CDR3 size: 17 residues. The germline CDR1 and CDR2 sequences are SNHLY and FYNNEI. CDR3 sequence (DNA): TGTGCCAGCACCCTGGACAGGGGAAAAGTCTCTGGAAACACCATATATTTT. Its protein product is CASTLDRGKVSGNTIYF.

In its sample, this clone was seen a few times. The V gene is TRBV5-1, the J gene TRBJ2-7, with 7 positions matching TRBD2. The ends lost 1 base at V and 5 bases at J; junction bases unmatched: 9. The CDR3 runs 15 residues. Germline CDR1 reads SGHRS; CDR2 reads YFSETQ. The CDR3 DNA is TGCGCCAGCAGCTTGCCGGCAGCGGGGAGCGACGAGCAGTACTTC. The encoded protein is CASSLPAAGSDEQYF.

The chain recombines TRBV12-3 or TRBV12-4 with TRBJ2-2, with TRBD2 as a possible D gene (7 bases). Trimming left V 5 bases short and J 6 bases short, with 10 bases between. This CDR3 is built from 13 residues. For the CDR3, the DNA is TGTGCCAGCAGTGGGGGGGGCCCCGGGGAGCTGTTTTTT. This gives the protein CASSGGGPGELFF.

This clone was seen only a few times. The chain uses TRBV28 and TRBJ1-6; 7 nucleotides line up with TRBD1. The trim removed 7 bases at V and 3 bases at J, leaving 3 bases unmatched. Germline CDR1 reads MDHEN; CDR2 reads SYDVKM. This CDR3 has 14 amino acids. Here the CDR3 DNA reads TGTGCCAGCATCCGGGACAGCTATAATTCACCCCTCCACTTT. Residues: CASIRDSYNSPLHF.

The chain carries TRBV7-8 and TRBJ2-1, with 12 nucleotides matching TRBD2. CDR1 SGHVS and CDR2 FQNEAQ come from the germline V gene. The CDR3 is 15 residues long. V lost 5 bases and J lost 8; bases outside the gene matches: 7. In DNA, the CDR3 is TGTGCCAGCAGCGCGACTAGCGGGGGAGGGGATGAGCAGTTCTTC. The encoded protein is CASSATSGGGDEQFF.

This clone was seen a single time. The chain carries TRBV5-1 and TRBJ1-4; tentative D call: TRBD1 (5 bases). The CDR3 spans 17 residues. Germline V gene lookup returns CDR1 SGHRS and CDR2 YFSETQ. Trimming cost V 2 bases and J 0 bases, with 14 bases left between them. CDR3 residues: CASSLRGDGTTNEKLFF. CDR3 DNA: TGCGCCAGCAGCTTACGGGGGGACGGCACAACTAATGAAAAACTGTTTTTT.

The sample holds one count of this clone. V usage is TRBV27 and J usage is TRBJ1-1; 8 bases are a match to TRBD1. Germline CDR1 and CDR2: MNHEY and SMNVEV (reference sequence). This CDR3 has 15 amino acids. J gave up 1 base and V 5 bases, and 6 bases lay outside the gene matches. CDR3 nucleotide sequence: TGTGCCAGCAGTCCCGGGACAGGAAGGAACACTGAAGCTTTCTTT. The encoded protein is CASSPGTGRNTEAFF.

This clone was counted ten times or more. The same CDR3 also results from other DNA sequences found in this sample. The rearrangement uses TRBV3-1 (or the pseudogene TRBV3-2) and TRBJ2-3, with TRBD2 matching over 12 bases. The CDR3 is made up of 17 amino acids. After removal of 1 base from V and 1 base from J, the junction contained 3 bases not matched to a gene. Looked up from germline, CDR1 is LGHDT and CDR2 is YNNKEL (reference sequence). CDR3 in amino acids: CASSQAGLAGGTDTQYF. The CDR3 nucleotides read TGTGCCAGCAGCCAAGCGGGACTAGCGGGTGGCACAGATACGCAGTATTTT.

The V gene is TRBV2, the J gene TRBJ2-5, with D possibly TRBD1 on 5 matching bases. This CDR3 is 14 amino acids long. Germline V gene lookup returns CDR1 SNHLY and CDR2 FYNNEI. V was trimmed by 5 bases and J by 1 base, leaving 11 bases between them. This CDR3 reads CASSPDSAQETQYF. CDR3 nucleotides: TGTGCCAGCAGTCCAGACAGCGCCCAAGAGACCCAGTACTTC.